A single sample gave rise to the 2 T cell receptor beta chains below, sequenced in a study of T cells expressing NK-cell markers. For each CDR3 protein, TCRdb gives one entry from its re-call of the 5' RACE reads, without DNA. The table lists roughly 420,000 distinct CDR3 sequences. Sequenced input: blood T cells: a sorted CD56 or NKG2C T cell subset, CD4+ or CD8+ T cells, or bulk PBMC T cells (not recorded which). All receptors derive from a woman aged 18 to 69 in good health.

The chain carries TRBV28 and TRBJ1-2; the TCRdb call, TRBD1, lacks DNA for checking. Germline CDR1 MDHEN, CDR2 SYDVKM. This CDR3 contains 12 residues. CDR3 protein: CASQQGTSGYTF.

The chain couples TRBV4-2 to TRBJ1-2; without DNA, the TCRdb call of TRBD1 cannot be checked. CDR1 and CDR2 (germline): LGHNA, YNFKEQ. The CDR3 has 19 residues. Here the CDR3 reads CASSQGEALGQRRVGGYTF.